The clone carrying this TCR beta chain was recorded a few times. The antigen remains unidentified. The length of the CDR3 is 15 residues. V shed 8 bases, J shed 6 bases, and the junction held 10 bases outside the gene matches. Germline-derived CDR1 and CDR2 are SGHAT and FQNNGV. The sample comes from a study of yellow fever vaccine responses in identical twins. Study-level findings and limits: Reportedly, twins showed a vaccine T cell response that looked partly convergent and partly personalized.

TCRdb redid the calling of the RT-PCR reads with MiXCR, one entry per CDR3 protein. The table has about 18,000 distinct CDR3 sequences, around 67% seen once. V usage is TRBV11-2 and J usage is TRBJ2-1, with 10 bases matching TRBD2. The material sequenced was T cells from blood (PBMCs), unsorted or a sorted subset (not recorded which), taken before or after yellow fever vaccination (not recorded which). This clonotype was sampled from a young woman who received the yellow fever vaccine. For the CDR3, the DNA is TGTGCCAGCCTACTCTCTAGCGGGAGTCTCAATGAGCAGTTCTTC. It codes for CASLLSSGSLNEQFF.